Detailed here is one T cell receptor beta chain. The target antigen is unknown. With 60 Vbeta and 13 Jbeta primers, the PCR was carried out. Data came from immunoSEQ multiplex PCR; TCRdb stores just in-frame clones and leaves some out. This sample has some 91,000 clones, with 60% to 65% found just once. This entry comes from a study of cytomegalovirus exposure and HLA in healthy donors. Overall study findings and caveats: The study put 160 or so TCR beta chains on its list as cytomegalovirus-associated. The likely explanation for a cluster of highly shared sequence variants was sequencing artifact. The later analysis indicated that the majority of CMV-associated TCR beta chains appeared HLA-restricted.

This CDR3 comprises 14 residues. Per the germline V gene, CDR1 is MNHNS and CDR2 is SASEGT. The ends lost 4 bases at V and 6 bases at J; junction bases unmatched: 7. Sequenced material: PBMCs. The rearrangement joins TRBV6-1 to TRBJ2-3, with 7 bases identical to TRBD1. The origin of this receptor is a human donor in good health. The CDR3 is CASSVRTGSDTQYF. CDR3 sequence (DNA): TGTGCCAGCAGTGTCCGGACAGGCTCGGATACGCAGTATTTT.